The rows below give T cell receptor beta chains drawn from one sample of a study of T cell changes during pregnancy in multiple sclerosis. The repertoire was sequenced with immunoSEQ multiplex PCR; TCRdb's copy has only in-frame clones and lacks some. The sample carries 45,000 to 60,000 clones, 75% to 95% recorded once. The sample in question was peripheral blood, obtained after pregnancy. Source of these receptors: a female donor in good health, enrolled as a control in a pregnancy study. Both conserved end residues are part of each CDR3. Each record gives: clone size, V gene, D gene, J gene, CDR3 DNA, CDR3 protein. D genes are given only for firm matches. Part of the rows lack a size; the others show once, few, many or a class for expanded clones.

>few|TRBV23-1|-|TRBJ1-4
TGCGCCAGCAGTCAATCACGGACAGTTAATGAAAAACTGTTTTTT
CASSQSRTVNEKLFF
>-|TRBV11-2|TRBD2|TRBJ2-1
TGTGCCAGCAGCCTCCCTAGCGGGGGCCACAATGAGCAGTTCTTC
CASSLPSGGHNEQFF
>-|TRBV7-9|TRBD1|TRBJ2-4
TGTGCCAGCAGCTCGGACAGGGGTATCGCCAAAAACATTCAGTACTTC
CASSSDRGIAKNIQYF
>-|TRBV19|-|TRBJ1-2
TGTGCCAGCAGATTAGGGGCAGCGGGAAACTATGGCTACACCTTC
CASRLGAAGNYGYTF
>-|TRBV19|-|TRBJ2-7
TGTGCCAGTAGTGTACAGGGTAGCTCCTACGAGCAGTACTTC
CASSVQGSSYEQYF
>-|TRBV30|TRBD2|TRBJ2-7
TGTGCCTGGAGTAGAGGGCTAGCGGAGTACGAGCAGTACTTC
CAWSRGLAEYEQYF
>once|TRBV27|-|TRBJ2-7
TGTGCCAGCAGTCCCCAGGGCTGGCTAACGGAGTACGAGCAGTACTTC
CASSPQGWLTEYEQYF
>-|TRBV10-3|-|TRBJ2-1
TGTGCCATCAGTGGGGGCGGCTCCTACAATGAGCAGTTCTTC
CAISGGGSYNEQFF
>-|TRBV28|TRBD1|TRBJ1-5
TGTGCCAGCACCGGGACAGGGGCAAGAAATCAGCCCCAGCATTTT
CASTGTGARNQPQHF
>-|TRBV19|-|TRBJ1-2
TGTGCCAGTAGTCAACAACAGGATGAGAACTATGGCTACACCTTC
CASSQQQDENYGYTF
>-|TRBV19|TRBD1|TRBJ1-2
TGTGCCAGTAGTATGGACAGGGACTATGGCTACACCTTC
CASSMDRDYGYTF
>-|TRBV4-2|TRBD2|TRBJ2-7
TGTGCCAGCAGCCAAGCTAGCCTAGCGGGGGGGGTTAGTAACGAGCAGTACTTC
CASSQASLAGGVSNEQYF
>-|TRBV5-8|-|TRBJ1-1
TGTGCCAGCAGCCCCTTCAGTGGTCCCGGCGGGACTGAAGCTTTCTTT
CASSPFSGPGGTEAFF
>-|TRBV5-6|TRBD1|TRBJ2-1
TGTGCCAGCAGCTTGCTACAGGGGATATCTGAGCAGTTCTTC
CASSLLQGISEQFF
>-|TRBV27|TRBD2|TRBJ2-1
TGTGCCAGCAGTTTTTATTGGCGCATCGGACTAGCGGGAGAGCCGGTAAAGTACAATGAGCAGTTCTTC
CASSFYWRIGLAGEPVKYNEQFF
>-|TRBV7-2|TRBD2|TRBJ2-7
TGTGCCAGCAGCATCCCCCTAGCGGGGGGGTTCTACGAGCAGTACTTC
CASSIPLAGGFYEQYF
>-|TRBV10-3|-|TRBJ2-4
TGTGCCATCAGTGAACCAGGGGACAAAAACATTCAGTACTTC
CAISEPGDKNIQYF
>-|TRBV13|TRBD2|TRBJ2-1
TGTGCCAGCAGCTCCGGACTAGCGGGCGAGAGCTCCTACAATGAGCAGTTCTTC
CASSSGLAGESSYNEQFF
>-|TRBV7-2|TRBD2|TRBJ2-3
TGTGCCAGCACCCGAGCGGGATACACAGATACGCAGTATTTT
CASTRAGYTDTQYF